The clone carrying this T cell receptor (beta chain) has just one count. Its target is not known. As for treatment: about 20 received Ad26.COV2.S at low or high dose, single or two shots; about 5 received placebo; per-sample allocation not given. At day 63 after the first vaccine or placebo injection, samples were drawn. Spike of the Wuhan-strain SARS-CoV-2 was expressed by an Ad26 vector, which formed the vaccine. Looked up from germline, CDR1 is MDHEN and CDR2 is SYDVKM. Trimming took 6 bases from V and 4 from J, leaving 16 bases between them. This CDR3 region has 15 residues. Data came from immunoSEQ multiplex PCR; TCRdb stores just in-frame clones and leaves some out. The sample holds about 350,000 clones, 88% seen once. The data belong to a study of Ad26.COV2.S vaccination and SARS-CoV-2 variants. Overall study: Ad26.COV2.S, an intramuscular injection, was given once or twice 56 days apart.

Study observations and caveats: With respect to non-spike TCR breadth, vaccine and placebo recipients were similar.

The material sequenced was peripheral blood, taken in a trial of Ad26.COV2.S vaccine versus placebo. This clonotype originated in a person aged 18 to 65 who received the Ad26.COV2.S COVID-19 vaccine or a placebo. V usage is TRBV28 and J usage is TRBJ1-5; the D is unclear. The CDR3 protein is CASSPFFTENQPQHF. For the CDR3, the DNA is TGTGCCAGCAGCCCCTTCTTTACGGAAAATCAGCCCCAGCATTTT. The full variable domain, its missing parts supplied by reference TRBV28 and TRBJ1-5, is DVKVTQSSRYLVKRTGEKVFLECVQDMDHENMFWYRQDPGLGLRLIYFSYDVKMKEKGDIPEGYSVSREKKERFSLILESASTNQTSMYLCASSPFFTENQPQHFGDGTRLSIL.